The next 5 T cell receptor beta chains were all read from a single sample in a study of cytomegalovirus exposure and HLA in healthy donors. The study ran its PCR with 60 Vbeta and 13 Jbeta primers. The repertoire was sequenced with immunoSEQ multiplex PCR; TCRdb's copy has only in-frame clones and lacks some. The sample shows roughly 68,000 clones, about 66% of them seen only once. Sequencing was carried out using PBMCs. Every receptor here comes from a middle-aged man in good health and CMV-seropositive.

This clone was recorded a few times. This chain connects TRBV4-3 to TRBJ2-7; no definite D call. CDR1 and CDR2 (germline): LGHNA, YSLEER. V lost 0 bases, J lost 2 bases, and 5 bases lay in between. The length of the CDR3 is 13 residues. The CDR3 coding sequence is TGCGCCAGCAGCCAAGATAGTGCCTACGAGCAGTACTTC. Amino acids: CASSQDSAYEQYF.

The rearrangement uses TRBV5-6 and TRBJ2-7, with D maybe TRBD1 (5 bases). The CDR3 contains 13 residues. Trimming stripped 0 bases from V and 4 bases from J, with 8 bases between. Looked up from germline, CDR1 is SGHDT and CDR2 is YYEEEE. The CDR3 loop is CASSLDRKYEQYF. CDR3 coding DNA: TGTGCCAGCAGCTTGGACAGGAAATACGAGCAGTACTTC. The whole variable domain, filled in from reference TRBV5-6 and TRBJ2-7, reads DAGVTQSPTHLIKTRGQQVTLRCSPKSGHDTVSWYQQALGQGPQFIFQYYEEEERQRGNFPDRFSGHQFPNYSSELNVNALLLGDSALYLCASSLDRKYEQYFGPGTRLTVT.

The genes are TRBV2 and TRBJ2-5, with 9 bases aligning to TRBD2. Germline V gene lookup returns CDR1 SNHLY and CDR2 FYNNEI. The V gene end was trimmed by 2 bases and the J gene end by 4 bases; junction bases not matched to a gene: 8. The CDR3 is 16 amino acids. CDR3 region: CASSENAGGRRETQYF. Here the CDR3 DNA reads TGTGCCAGCAGTGAAAATGCGGGGGGGCGTCGAGAGACCCAGTACTTC.

V usage is TRBV19 and J usage is TRBJ2-7; a weak D match, TRBD1 (5 bases). V was trimmed by 2 bases and J by 5 bases, leaving 10 bases between them. This CDR3 is built from 13 residues. Looked up from germline, CDR1 is LNHDA and CDR2 is SQIVND (reference sequence). The CDR3 protein is CASSIQGWDEQYF. The CDR3 DNA sequence: TGTGCCAGTAGTATACAGGGATGGGACGAGCAGTACTTC.

In DNA, the CDR3 is TGTGCCAGCAGTTACACTCAGGGTTTGGGTGAGACCCAGTACTTC. It yields the protein CASSYTQGLGETQYF. The chain employs TRBV6-5 and TRBJ2-5, with D perhaps matching TRBD1 (5 bases). V lost 2 bases and J 5 bases, leaving 15 bases between the germline ends. The germline CDR1 and CDR2 sequences are MNHEY and SVGAGI. The CDR3 length is 15 residues.